One and the same sample provided the 14 T cell receptor beta chains below, sequenced in a study of blood T cell repertoires in COVID-19. Sequenced by immunoSEQ multiplex PCR; TCRdb stores in-frame clones only, minus some. Among some 220,000 clones listed, 82% were seen once. What was sequenced was peripheral blood. The source of these receptors is a woman in her sixties or seventies with COVID-19, enrolled during active disease.

The CDR3 is CASSYGQGAVTQYF. The DNA of the CDR3 is TGTGCCAGCAGCTACGGACAGGGGGCCGTTACGCAGTATTTT. This sequence joins TRBV5-6 and TRBJ2-3; TRBD1 matches at 11 bases. The V gene's germline CDR1 is SGHDT and CDR2 YYEEEE. CDR3 length: 14 residues. Unmatched junction bases numbered 5, after V lost 3 bases and J lost 8 bases.

This chain uses TRBV7-9 with TRBJ2-1, with 7 bases aligning to TRBD2. Germline trimming cut 4 bases from V and 5 bases from J; bases unmatched to any gene: 8. The CDR3 extends over 15 amino acids. Per the germline V gene, CDR1 is SEHNR and CDR2 is FQNEAQ (reference sequence). CDR3 amino acids: CASSSRGGQDNEQFF. The CDR3 nucleotides are TGTGCCAGCAGCTCCCGGGGAGGGCAGGACAATGAGCAGTTCTTC.

This chain connects TRBV6-2 or TRBV6-3 to TRBJ2-7; TRBD2 might be the D (5 bases). V dropped 0 bases and J dropped 9 bases, with 18 bases sitting between them. The CDR3 runs 15 residues. CDR1 MNHEY and CDR2 SVGEGT come from the germline V gene. Written as DNA, the CDR3 is TGTGCCAGCAGTTACTCCCGGGGAACGATACGAGGGCAGTACTTC. Translating it yields CASSYSRGTIRGQYF.

A note on this clone: Compared with germline, one end of the junction differs, possibly owing to a read error. The chain combines TRBV2 with TRBJ2-7; D gene uncertain. The CDR3 has 12 residues. Germline V gives CDR1 SNHLY, CDR2 FYNNEI. The CDR3 sequence is CASSESGYGQYF. For the CDR3, the DNA is TGTGCCAGCAGTGAAAGTGGTTACGGGCAGTACTTC.

The chain couples TRBV7-9 to TRBJ2-1; D is unclear. This CDR3 comprises 12 residues. Trimming pared 6 bases from V and 0 bases from J, leaving 3 bases between. Germline CDR1 and CDR2: SEHNR and FQNEAQ (reference sequence). The CDR3 nucleotides are TGTGCCAGCAGTCTCTCCTACAATGAGCAGTTCTTC. Encoded protein: CASSLSYNEQFF.

The chain is built from TRBV24-1 and TRBJ2-6; weak D call: TRBD2 (6 bases). CDR1 and CDR2 from the germline V gene are KGHDR and SFDVKD. The CDR3 totals 20 residues. The V end lost 2 bases, the J end lost 0 bases, and 19 bases lay between the germline ends. CDR3 coding DNA: TGTGCCACCAGTGATTCCCTCGGGACTTCGGAGCCCTCTGGGGCCAACGTCCTGACTTTC. The encoded protein is CATSDSLGTSEPSGANVLTF.

V gene TRBV11-1 combines with J gene TRBJ2-2; D call uncertain. There are 12 residues in the CDR3. The germline gives CDR1 SGHAT, CDR2 FQDESV (reference sequence). V was shortened by 6 bases and J by 2 bases, with 4 bases between the two germline ends. The CDR3 protein is CASRLNTGELFF. The CDR3, as DNA: TGTGCCAGCAGGCTAAACACCGGGGAGCTGTTTTTT.

The J gene is TRBJ2-2, the V gene TRBV5-4, with 13 bases identical to TRBD2. Looked up from germline, CDR1 is SGHNT and CDR2 is YYREEE (reference sequence). This CDR3 is built from 17 residues. V shed 4 bases, J shed 3 bases, and the junction held 6 bases outside the gene matches. CDR3 bases: TGTGCCAGCAGCCGGACTAGCGGGAGACCTTACACCGGGGAGCTGTTTTTT. This encodes CASSRTSGRPYTGELFF.

The genes are TRBV6-2 or TRBV6-3 and TRBJ2-7; 8 bases map to TRBD1. This CDR3 is built from 15 residues. V lost 7 bases to trimming and J lost 2 bases; unmatched junction nucleotides: 10. Germline-derived CDR1 and CDR2 are MNHEY and SVGEGT. CDR3 nucleotides: TGTGCCAGCACCCCCGGACAGGGAAAACCCTACGAGCAGTACTTC. Its translation is CASTPGQGKPYEQYF.

The rearrangement links TRBV19 to TRBJ1-1; unclear D gene. The CDR3 has 15 amino acids. Trimming shortened V by 1 base and J by 4 bases, and 13 bases separated the two germline ends. Germline assignment: CDR1 LNHDA and CDR2 SQIVND (reference sequence). This CDR3 reads CASSIGRAQITEAFF. CDR3 sequence (DNA): TGTGCCAGTAGTATAGGGAGGGCTCAAATCACTGAAGCTTTCTTT.

The chain combines TRBV5-1 with TRBJ2-1; 8 bases match TRBD2. V lost 0 bases and J lost 10; bases outside the gene matches: 12. The germline gives CDR1 SGHRS, CDR2 YFSETQ. The CDR3 covers 16 residues. The CDR3 protein is CASSLVGTGGPKEQFF. In nucleotides, the CDR3 is TGCGCCAGCAGCTTGGTAGGAACGGGAGGGCCTAAGGAGCAGTTCTTC.

The chain employs TRBV7-2 and TRBJ2-7; a possible D gene is TRBD2 (6 bases). CDR1 is SGHTA, CDR2 FQGNSA, per germline. The V and J ends lost 0 bases and 3 bases respectively, with 21 bases between them. The CDR3 is 18 residues long. CDR3: CASSLARLVAGHGYEQYF. The CDR3 DNA follows: TGTGCCAGCAGCTTAGCGCGACTAGTGGCGGGGCACGGCTACGAGCAGTACTTC.

The V and J genes are TRBV9 and TRBJ2-5, with 15 bases matching TRBD2. The trim removed 3 bases at V and 4 bases at J, leaving 7 bases unmatched. This CDR3 is built from 17 residues. Per germline, CDR1 SGDLS and CDR2 YYNGEE. The CDR3 region has the DNA TGTGCCAGCAGCGCCCAACCGGGACTAGCGGGAGGAGAGACCCAGTACTTC. Encoded protein: CASSAQPGLAGGETQYF.

This chain joins TRBV19 and TRBJ1-5; 9 bases match TRBD1. Trimming took 2 bases from V and 2 from J; bases not matched to a gene: 7. The CDR3 runs 17 residues. Germline lookup yields CDR1 LNHDA and CDR2 SQIVND (reference sequence). CDR3 protein: CASSIYSWTGGNQPQHF. The CDR3 DNA reads as TGTGCCAGTAGTATATATTCCTGGACAGGGGGCAATCAGCCCCAGCATTTT.